Listed here is a single TCR beta chain. Its specificity is not known. Stated time point: cycle 4 day 1 (C4D1), after less than seven weeks of nivolumab. Every patient relapsed after autologous stem cell transplantation, and brentuximab vedotin exposure varied. Thawed PBMCs were the source of CD4+ T cells, purified by magnetic negative selection. Patients had relapsed/refractory classical Hodgkin lymphoma with complete response, partial response or progressive disease as best response. The data stem from a study of PD-1 blockade in classical Hodgkin lymphoma. The table came from immunoSEQ multiplex PCR; TCRdb's copy has only in-frame clones and leaves some out. The sample shows tens of thousands of clones, around nine tenths of them seen only once. General observations from the study: Complete responders entered with baseline diversity on par with newly diagnosed patients, the results showed. Compared with healthy donors, newly diagnosed patients reportedly showed lower baseline TCR diversity. Still unresolved is the cause of the repertoire differences, which may be disease activity or prior therapy.

The sample here was CD4+ T cells from blood, taken before the fourth cycle of nivolumab. The sequence was collected from a human donor with classical Hodgkin lymphoma.

The CDR3 DNA reads as TGTGCCAGCAGTTTCTACAGGGAGAACGGGGAGCTGTTTTTT. Protein sequence: CASSFYRENGELFF. The chain uses TRBV27 and TRBJ2-2, with TRBD1 as a possible D gene (6 bases). CDR1 MNHEY and CDR2 SMNVEV come from the germline V gene (reference sequence). Trimming left V 3 bases short and J 7 bases short, with 12 bases between. This CDR3 spans 14 amino acids.